This T cell receptor beta chain was documented in a study of cytomegalovirus exposure and HLA in healthy donors. TCRdb's copy holds only in-frame clones and misses some; the assay was immunoSEQ multiplex PCR. The profile shows about 110,000 clones, 70% to 90% of them singletons. After removal of 1 base from V and 4 bases from J, the junction contained 4 bases not matched to a gene. The CDR3 is 14 amino acids. CDR1 and CDR2 (germline): SGDLS, YYNGEE. This clone appeared once. The receptor's source is a woman aged 18-29 years in good health and CMV-seronegative. Material: PBMCs. The chain employs TRBV9 and TRBJ2-5; 7 nucleotides line up with TRBD2. CDR3 sequence reads: CASSVNSGGETQYF. CDR3 coding DNA: TGTGCCAGCAGCGTAAATTCGGGAGGAGAGACCCAGTACTTC.